Sequencing of this T cell receptor (beta chain) was carried out in a study of T cell repertoires in cytomegalovirus infection. Study information: From public TCR beta signatures came an indication of both CMV infection and matching HLA type. Regarding the study as a whole: Cumulative frequency of public TCR beta families picked out carriers of CMV plus the relevant HLA. HLA-C-restricted, CMV-specific TCR beta clonotypes were dominant ex vivo.

The germline V gene has CDR1 SGHAT and CDR2 FQDESV (reference sequence). There are 13 residues in the CDR3. Each CDR3 protein gets one entry after TCRdb re-called the reads with MiXCR. The repertoire consists of approximately 500,000 distinct CDR3 sequences, with 15% to 20% occurring once and the leading ten covering more than 20%. Comment on this clonotype: The antigen remains undetermined. A read error may account for a junction end that differs from germline.

The sequencing sample was made of CD8+ T cells from PBMCs. V gene TRBV11-1 combines with J gene TRBJ2-3; D not resolved. This TCR was sampled from a human donor in good health (CMV status not recorded). Some clones in this sample may be carry-over from other donors' samples. CDR3 in DNA: TGTGCCGGCAGACCAACCCCAGTAGATACGCAGTATTTT. It codes for CAGRPTPVDTQYF.